This T cell receptor beta chain was captured by sequencing in a study of T cells in Graves' hyperthyroidism and ophthalmopathy. On the study more broadly: Specimen type is peripheral blood, collected at initial diagnosis prior to any treatment.

The V gene lost 5 bases and the J gene lost 2 bases, with 9 bases spanning the gap. The V gene's germline CDR1 is MNHNS and CDR2 SASEGT. The CDR3 is 13 amino acids. TCR beta CDR3 regions were amplified from RNA. HTBI primers were employed in a first-round RT-PCR of the TCR CDR3. A single record per CDR3 protein comes from TCRdb applying MiXCR to the multiplex PCR reads. The profile shows hundreds of thousands of distinct CDR3 sequences, roughly 14% of them singletons. This clonotype was seen many times. Sequencing was carried out using blood. The sequence derives from a woman aged 40 to 55 with Graves' ophthalmopathy. V is TRBV6-1 and J is TRBJ2-5; D is possibly TRBD1 (6 bases). The CDR3 here is CASSRQVQETQYF. In nucleotides, the CDR3 is TGTGCCAGCAGTCGACAGGTACAAGAGACCCAGTACTTC.